The present TCR beta chain was sequenced within a study of blood T cell repertoires in COVID-19. Only in-frame clones appear in the TCRdb table, and some are missing; sequencing was by immunoSEQ multiplex PCR. The sample consists of more than 300,000 clones, 92% of them appearing once. Trimming left V 0 bases short and J 3 bases short, with 5 bases between. Looked up from germline, CDR1 is SGHAT and CDR2 is FQNNGV. The CDR3 contains 13 residues. In terms of age and location, participants ranged from roughly 18 to 90 years and lived in about 25 US areas. Assignments of participants to cohorts depended upon their own reported clinical history. Recovered status applied to Cohort 3 donors who had two consecutive negative PCRs. It also applied to those with clearance or with symptom resolution. Concerning this clone: This sample includes further DNA sequences coding for the same CDR3.

This TCR was sampled from a woman aged 25 to 39 who had recovered from COVID-19. The rearrangement joins TRBV11-2 to TRBJ1-2, with D hard to call. Sequencing was performed on PBMCs or T cells enriched from blood (not recorded which). CDR3 region: CASSLDPDYGYTF. For the CDR3, the DNA is TGTGCCAGCAGCTTAGATCCTGACTATGGCTACACCTTC. Filled out from reference TRBV11-2 and TRBJ1-2, the complete variable domain reads EAGVAQSPRYKIIEKRQSVAFWCNPISGHATLYWYQQILGQGPKLLIQFQNNGVVDDSQLPKDRFSAERLKGVDSTLKIQPAKLEDSAVYLCASSLDPDYGYTFGSGTRLTVV.